The 9 T cell receptor beta chains in this list originate from one sample, sequenced in a study of blood T cell repertoires in COVID-19. Generated by immunoSEQ multiplex PCR, the TCRdb table keeps only in-frame clones and is missing some. This table holds a few hundred thousand clones, 70% to 90% found once. The sample consisted of PBMCs or T cells enriched from blood (not recorded which). The receptors originated from a woman in her thirties or forties who had recovered from COVID-19.

This clone was counted once. The chain carries TRBV19 and TRBJ2-1; 8 bases are shared with TRBD2. This CDR3 has 14 amino acids. The junction had 10 bases not matched to a gene; V was cut back by 6 bases and J by 9 bases. The germline CDR1 and CDR2 sequences are LNHDA and SQIVND (reference sequence). CDR3 coding DNA: TGTGCCAGTAGAAAGCGGGAGAGTAACCCTGAGCAGTTCTTC. This gives the protein CASRKRESNPEQFF.

J is TRBJ2-7 and V is TRBV6-5; 10 bases fit TRBD1. The CDR3 length is 14 residues. Germline loops: CDR1 MNHEY, CDR2 SVGAGI. The ends lost 8 bases at V and 6 bases at J; junction bases unmatched: 10. In DNA, the CDR3 is TGTGCCAGCTCCGACAGACAGGGGGCTGGCGAGCAGTACTTC. Amino acids: CASSDRQGAGEQYF.

The J gene is TRBJ1-1, the V gene TRBV7-6; unclear D gene. This CDR3 region has 15 residues. Trimming stripped 3 bases from V and 1 base from J, with 12 bases between. Germline CDR1 SGHVS, CDR2 FNYEAQ. This chain's CDR3 is CASSLGSNWNTEAFF. CDR3 bases: TGTGCCAGCAGCTTGGGGAGCAACTGGAACACTGAAGCTTTCTTT.

The chain recombines TRBV19 with TRBJ2-7; no firm D call. V shed 6 bases and J shed 3 bases, with 12 bases lying between them. The CDR3 has 13 residues. The germline V gene has CDR1 LNHDA and CDR2 SQIVND (reference sequence). CDR3 bases: TGTGCCAGTAGCGACTTATTACTCTACGAGCAGTACTTC. The encoded protein is CASSDLLLYEQYF.

The chain has TRBV7-2 and TRBJ2-1; perhaps TRBD2 as D (7 bases). Trimming took 3 bases from V and 7 from J, leaving 19 bases between them. The CDR3 runs to 16 residues. Germline V gives CDR1 SGHTA, CDR2 FQGNSA. The CDR3 is CASSFLGGRAGNEQFF. The CDR3 bases are TGTGCCAGCAGCTTCCTAGGGGGGAGGGCCGGGAATGAGCAGTTCTTC.

The chain couples TRBV6-6 to TRBJ2-7; D is possibly TRBD1 (5 bases). This CDR3 comprises 16 residues. Looked up from germline, CDR1 is MNHNY and CDR2 is SVGAGI (reference sequence). Trimming removed 0 bases at V and 1 base at J, with 13 bases between. CDR3: CASSYSPGILSYEQYF. CDR3 in DNA: TGTGCCAGCAGTTACTCTCCAGGGATCCTTTCCTACGAGCAGTACTTC.

This clone turned up a few times. This chain joins TRBV12-5 and TRBJ1-5; D uncertain. V gave up 1 base and J gave up 4 bases, with 8 bases separating them. The germline gives CDR1 LGHNT, CDR2 FRNRAP. The CDR3 extends over 14 amino acids. The CDR3 DNA sequence: TGTGCTAGTGGTTTGGAGGCAGGAAATCAGCCCCAGCATTTT. The encoded protein is CASGLEAGNQPQHF.

A single count supports this clone. The CDR3 bases are TGTGCCACCGTCTCATCTAATAACTATGGCTACACCTTC. Its translation: CATVSSNNYGYTF. The rearrangement joins TRBV12-3 or TRBV12-4 to TRBJ1-2; no firm D call. The V end lost 10 bases, the J end lost 1 base, and 13 bases lay between the germline ends. The CDR3 totals 13 residues.

V gene TRBV15 combines with J gene TRBJ2-1; the match to TRBD2 covers 11 bases. The CDR3 has 17 residues. The germline V gene encodes CDR1 LNHNV and CDR2 YYDKDF (reference sequence). The junction had 5 bases not matched to a gene; V was cut back by 0 bases and J by 4 bases. DNA for the CDR3: TGTGCCACCAGCAGAGATCGTAGCGGGAGGGGGTACAATGAGCAGTTCTTC. Its translation: CATSRDRSGRGYNEQFF.